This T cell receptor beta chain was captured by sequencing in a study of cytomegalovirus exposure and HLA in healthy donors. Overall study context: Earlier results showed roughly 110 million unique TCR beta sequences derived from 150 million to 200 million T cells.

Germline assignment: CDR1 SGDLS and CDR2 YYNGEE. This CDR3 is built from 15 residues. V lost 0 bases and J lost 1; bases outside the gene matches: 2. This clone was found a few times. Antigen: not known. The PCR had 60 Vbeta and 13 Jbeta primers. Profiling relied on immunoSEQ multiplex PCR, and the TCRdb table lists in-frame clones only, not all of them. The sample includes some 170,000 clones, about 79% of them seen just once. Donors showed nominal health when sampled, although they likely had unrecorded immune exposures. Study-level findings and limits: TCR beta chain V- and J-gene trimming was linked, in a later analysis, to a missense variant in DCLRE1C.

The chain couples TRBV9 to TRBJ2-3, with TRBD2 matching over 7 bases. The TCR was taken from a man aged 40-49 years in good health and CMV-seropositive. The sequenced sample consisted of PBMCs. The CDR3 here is CASSVATSGTDTQYF. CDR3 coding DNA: TGTGCCAGCAGCGTAGCTACTAGCGGCACAGATACGCAGTATTTT.